The 6 T cell receptor beta chains listed next were all sequenced from one sample in a study of cytomegalovirus exposure and HLA in healthy donors. Amplification used 60 Vbeta primers and 13 Jbeta primers. Sequencing was performed with immunoSEQ multiplex PCR; in TCRdb, only in-frame clones are kept and a portion is missing. Found here are about 100,000 clones, roughly 80% of them singletons; the top ten hold 3.5% to 5%. The sample was PBMCs. The source is a man between 40 and 49 years old in good health and CMV-seronegative.

The rearrangement links TRBV6-6 to TRBJ1-2, with D uncertain. Germline CDR1 is MNHNY and CDR2 is SVGAGI (reference sequence). Trimming left V 3 bases short and J 7 bases short, with 12 bases between. The length of the CDR3 is 13 residues. The CDR3: CASSYNLRGGYTF. The CDR3 region has the DNA TGTGCCAGCAGTTATAATCTAAGAGGTGGCTACACCTTC.

V gene TRBV30 combines with J gene TRBJ2-5; maybe TRBD2 (6 bases). With 6 bases removed from V and 5 bases from J, the gap between germline ends came to 16 bases. The germline V gene has CDR1 GTSNPN and CDR2 SVGIG (reference sequence). This CDR3 comprises 13 residues. As DNA, the CDR3 is TGTGCCTGCCCTTCCCGGGCGGGGGAGACCCAGTACTTC. This translates into CACPSRAGETQYF.

This clone was seen a single time. The chain employs TRBV29-1 and TRBJ2-5, with 8 bases matching TRBD2. The CDR3 is made up of 14 amino acids. V was pared by 3 bases and J by 6 bases, with 9 bases of the junction left unmatched. The V gene's germline CDR1 is SQVTM and CDR2 ANQGSEA. In DNA, the CDR3 is TGCAGCGTTGAGGTCAGCGGGGGTGGAAAGACCCAGTACTTC. It yields the protein CSVEVSGGGKTQYF.

The chain uses TRBV10-1 and TRBJ2-7, with 11 positions matching TRBD2. Trimming at V came to 3 bases and at J to 5 bases, leaving 3 bases not matched to a gene. The CDR3 spans 14 residues. The germline V gene encodes CDR1 WNHNN and CDR2 SYGVQD (reference sequence). The CDR3 DNA reads TGCGCCAGCAGTGAAAGACTAGCGGGGAACGAGCAGTACTTC. Translated, it gives CASSERLAGNEQYF.

This chain connects TRBV7-2 to TRBJ2-5; TRBD2 matches at 12 bases. Germline CDR1 SGHTA, CDR2 FQGNSA. The CDR3 totals 16 residues. J gave up 5 bases and V 5 bases, and 9 bases lay outside the gene matches. CDR3 loop: CASSPGLAGGGETQYF. The DNA of the CDR3 is TGTGCCAGCAGCCCAGGGCTAGCGGGGGGGGGCGAGACCCAGTACTTC. Variable domain in full (rest from reference TRBV7-2 and TRBJ2-5): GAGVSQSPSNKVTEKGKDVELRCDPISGHTALYWYRQSLGQGLEFLIYFQGNSAPDKSGLPSDRFSAERTGGSVSTLTIQRTQQEDSAVYLCASSPGLAGGGETQYFGPGTRLLVL.

Only one count was recorded for this clone. This chain links TRBV5-4 with TRBJ2-5; 10 nucleotides match TRBD1. The CDR3 loop spans 18 amino acids. V was clipped by 4 bases and J by 2 bases; unmatched bases: 14. CDR1 and CDR2 from the germline V gene are SGHNT and YYREEE (reference sequence). CDR3 protein: CASSRDRGLRAVQETQYF. CDR3 sequence (DNA): TGTGCCAGCAGCCGGGACAGGGGCCTTAGGGCGGTACAAGAGACCCAGTACTTC.